Listed below are T cell receptor beta chains from one sample, sequenced in a study of blood T cell repertoires in COVID-19. The table came from immunoSEQ multiplex PCR; TCRdb's copy has only in-frame clones and leaves some out. Of about 110,000 clones listed, about nine tenths were seen once; the top ten hold under 2.5%. The specimen sequenced was peripheral blood. All receptors come from a human donor in a cohort sampled during active COVID-19. Each CDR3 is given with its conserved first and last residue. Fields, in order: V gene, J gene, D gene, clone size, CDR3 DNA, CDR3 protein. A D gene is named only where the DNA matches it firmly. Clone size, where shown, is once, few, many, or a class for clones that have expanded.

>TRBV7-2|TRBJ1-2|-|-
TGTGCCAGCAGCTTAGGGGCAAACTATGGCTACACCTTC
CASSLGANYGYTF
>TRBV4-1|TRBJ1-6|-|few
TGCGCCAGCAGCCAAGTGGCACCAGCGGGCTCCTATAATTCACCCCTCCACTTT
CASSQVAPAGSYNSPLHF
>TRBV28|TRBJ1-2|-|-
TGTGCCAGCAGTTCAGGCCTAAACTATGGCTACACCTTC
CASSSGLNYGYTF
>TRBV5-1|TRBJ2-1|TRBD2|once
TGCGCCAGCAGCGGTAGCGGGGGGGGTTGGGATGAGCAGTTCTTC
CASSGSGGGWDEQFF
>TRBV15|TRBJ2-2|TRBD2|-
TGTGCCACCAGCGGGCTCGGGCGAGAAGCGGGAGGGCCCGGGGAGCTGTTTTTT
CATSGLGREAGGPGELFF
>TRBV11-2|TRBJ1-3|-|-
TGTGCCAGCAGCTTAGATCAGGTGAACACCATATATTTT
CASSLDQVNTIYF
>TRBV11-2|TRBJ2-1|TRBD2|-
TGTGCCAGCAGCGGGACGGGACTAGCGGGCAATGAGCAGTTCTTC
CASSGTGLAGNEQFF
>TRBV29-1|TRBJ1-1|-|many
TGCAGCGTTGAAGGGGGCGATAACAGGGCTGAAGCTTTCTTT
CSVEGGDNRAEAFF
>TRBV7-2|TRBJ2-4|TRBD2|-
TGTGCCAGCAGCCACGGGACTAGCGGGAGGAGACCCAAAAACATTCAGTACTTC
CASSHGTSGRRPKNIQYF
>TRBV6-1|TRBJ1-1|-|-
TGTGCCAGCAGTGGAATTTCGACAGCCTTGACGAACACTGAAGCTTTCTTT
CASSGISTALTNTEAFF
>TRBV6-5|TRBJ1-1|-|-
TGTGCCAGCAGTTACTTGCGGGATCGGAACACTGAAGCTTTCTTT
CASSYLRDRNTEAFF
>TRBV28|TRBJ2-1|-|-
TGTGCCAGCAGTCCGACCGGGGGTTACAATGAGCAGTTCTTC
CASSPTGGYNEQFF
>TRBV28|TRBJ2-3|-|-
TGTGCCAGCAGTCCGCGTTGGGGAGACGACACAGATACGCAGTATTTT
CASSPRWGDDTDTQYF
>TRBV6-2/TRBV6-3|TRBJ2-5|-|-
TGTGCCAGCAGTTACCTTCAAGAGACCCAGTACTTC
CASSYLQETQYF
>TRBV11-3|TRBJ2-2|TRBD1|-
TGTGCCAGCAGCCCAGGGGGCTACACCGGGGAGCTGTTTTTT
CASSPGGYTGELFF
>TRBV10-3|TRBJ2-7|-|-
TGTGCCATCAGTGAGTCGGGAGGATCCTACGAGCAGTACTTC
CAISESGGSYEQYF
>TRBV2|TRBJ2-5|TRBD1|-
TGTGCCAGCAGTGTGGGGACAGGACAGGGGGAGACCCAGTACTTC
CASSVGTGQGETQYF
>TRBV2|TRBJ2-5|-|-
TGTGCCAGTTCCGGGGGGCAGTACCAAGAGACCCAGTACTTC
CASSGGQYQETQYF
>TRBV6-2/TRBV6-3|TRBJ1-1|-|-
TGTGCCAGCAGTTATGTAGCGGTGAACACTGAAGCTTTCTTT
CASSYVAVNTEAFF
>TRBV6-5|TRBJ2-3|-|-
TGTGCCAGCAGTTACTCGGGGCGGGGAGGCACAGATACGCAGTATTTT
CASSYSGRGGTDTQYF
>TRBV27|TRBJ2-1|TRBD2|-
TGTGCCAGCAGTTTAAGCGGGACTAGCTCCTACAATGAGCAGTTCTTC
CASSLSGTSSYNEQFF
>TRBV27|TRBJ2-3|-|-
TGTGCCAGCAGCACTCTCCTAACCGCATCGGATACGCAGTATTTT
CASSTLLTASDTQYF
>TRBV2|TRBJ2-2|-|-
TGTGCCAGCACCCCCTATTGGAACAGTGCGAACACCGGGGAGCTGTTTTTT
CASTPYWNSANTGELFF
>TRBV7-3|TRBJ2-1|-|-
TGTGCCAGCAGCTTAATGGGGGAGGATGAGCAGTTCTTC
CASSLMGEDEQFF
>TRBV29-1|TRBJ2-7|-|-
TGCAGCGCCCTGGGGGGGCTGACCTACGAGCAGTACTTC
CSALGGLTYEQYF
>TRBV12-3/TRBV12-4|TRBJ1-1|-|-
TGTGCCAGCAGCCCCGACAGGTTGGCAGCTTTCTTT
CASSPDRLAAFF
>TRBV27|TRBJ1-2|-|-
TGTGCCAGCAGTTTTGGCCGTTCTAACTATGGCTACACCTTC
CASSFGRSNYGYTF
>TRBV11-2|TRBJ1-5|-|-
TGTGCCAGCAGCCCCCGGGCGGGATACAATCAGCCCCAGCATTTT
CASSPRAGYNQPQHF
>TRBV5-1|TRBJ2-3|TRBD2|-
TGCGCCAGCAGCTTGAGGCTAGCGGGAGGAACTGGCACAGATACGCAGTATTTT
CASSLRLAGGTGTDTQYF
>TRBV19|TRBJ2-3|TRBD2|-
TGTGCCAGTACGGGAGGGATTAGCACAGATACGCAGTATTTT
CASTGGISTDTQYF
>TRBV15|TRBJ1-2|TRBD1|once
TGTGCCACCAGCAGAGACCGACAGGGGAGTAACTATGGCTACACCTTC
CATSRDRQGSNYGYTF
>TRBV29-1|TRBJ2-1|-|-
TGCAGCGCCGGTTCCTACAATGAGCAGTTCTTC
CSAGSYNEQFF
>TRBV3-1/TRBV3-2|TRBJ2-7|TRBD2|-
TGTGCCAGCAGCAACCCTAGCGGGGGAACCTACGAGCAGTACTTC
CASSNPSGGTYEQYF
>TRBV3-1/TRBV3-2|TRBJ1-3|TRBD1|-
TGTGCCAGCAGCTTACGGACAGGAGGCTCTGGAAACACCATATATTTT
CASSLRTGGSGNTIYF
>TRBV11-3|TRBJ2-1|-|-
TGTGCCAGCAGCTCATCAGGACTTCTCAATGAGCAGTTCTTC
CASSSSGLLNEQFF
>TRBV7-4|TRBJ1-2|TRBD1|-
TGTGCCAGCAGCTTAGGGGGGTCGATATCCCGGGACAGGGTTGGCTATGGCTACACCTTC
CASSLGGSISRDRVGYGYTF
>TRBV9|TRBJ2-7|-|-
TGTGCCAGCAGCGTAGAACCGGCAGGGGCGATTGCAGACGAGCAGTACTTC
CASSVEPAGAIADEQYF
>TRBV14|TRBJ2-3|-|-
TGTGCCAGCAGCCAAAGATTAGACAGGCCTGAGGATACGCAGTATTTT
CASSQRLDRPEDTQYF
>TRBV6-5|TRBJ2-2|-|-
TGTGCCAGCAGTTACCACATCGACAGCCTCACCGGGGAGCTGTTTTTT
CASSYHIDSLTGELFF
>TRBV28|TRBJ1-2|TRBD1|once
TGTGCCAGCAGGGGACAGGGGGAGTACACCTTC
CASRGQGEYTF
>TRBV5-6|TRBJ2-1|-|-
TGTGCCAGCAGCTTGGTTTTGGGGGAGGCCCGCTCCTACAATGAGCAGTTCTTC
CASSLVLGEARSYNEQFF
>TRBV7-9|TRBJ2-1|TRBD2|-
TGTGCCAGCAGCTCGCCGGTGGGACTAGCGGCCTCGAAAAACAATGAGCAGTTCTTC
CASSSPVGLAASKNNEQFF
>TRBV11-2|TRBJ2-7|TRBD2|-
TGTGCCAGCAGCCAGACTAGCGCCGAGCAGTACTTC
CASSQTSAEQYF
>TRBV18|TRBJ1-4|-|-
TGTGCCAGCTCAGGCACAGCAACTAATGAAAAACTGTTTTTT
CASSGTATNEKLFF
>TRBV28|TRBJ1-2|-|-
TGTGCCAGCAGTTTGCCAGGGCGAGATGGCTACACCTTC
CASSLPGRDGYTF
>TRBV5-1|TRBJ2-4|TRBD1|-
TGCGCCAGCAGCTTGGGGGACAGAAAAAACATTCAGTACTTC
CASSLGDRKNIQYF
>TRBV30|TRBJ2-1|-|-
TGTGCCTGGTCAGGGATTAGCAACAATGAGCAGTTCTTC
CAWSGISNNEQFF
>TRBV11-2|TRBJ1-4|-|-
TGTGCCAGCAGCTCCGGACAGCATTATGAAAAACTGTTTTTT
CASSSGQHYEKLFF
>TRBV27|TRBJ2-5|-|once
TGTGCCAGCAGTCTTACAGGGAGTATGGGAGAGACCCAGTACTTC
CASSLTGSMGETQYF
>TRBV6-5|TRBJ2-3|TRBD2|-
TGTGCCAGCAGTCTCCGACTAGCGGGAACAGATACGCAGTATTTT
CASSLRLAGTDTQYF